This T cell receptor beta chain was sequenced during a study of CD8+ T cells in alopecia areata. The sample's treatment: oral pan-JAK inhibitor, 5-10 mg twice daily. The investigators collected lesional scalp punch biopsies and peripheral blood from alopecia areata patients. This clone came up a few times. Its antigen is not identified. After isolation, RNA underwent reverse transcription to generate cDNA as the sequencing template. Clones were read by immunoSEQ multiplex PCR, and TCRdb kept only the in-frame ones, dropping some. The sample yields approximately 210,000 clones, approximately 40% seen once. The V end was cut by 6 bases, the J end by 3 bases, with 21 bases between. The CDR3 totals 16 residues. CDR1 and CDR2 from the germline V gene are KGHSH and LQKENI. Study observations and caveats: On tofacitinib, scalp and blood still held many of the expanded lesional clones.

This chain connects TRBV18 to TRBJ2-7, with D perhaps matching TRBD1 (5 bases). The source of this sequence is a human donor with alopecia areata. The source was CD4+ T cells sorted from blood, collected at approximately week 36, from a patient treated with tofacitinib. CDR3 region: CASSPTPGSPLYEQYF. As DNA, the CDR3 is TGTGCCAGCTCGCCTACCCCAGGGTCCCCCCTCTACGAGCAGTACTTC.